The clone carrying this T cell receptor beta chain was recorded at least ten times. The CDR3 sequence is 14 residues long. V was shortened by 2 bases and J by 4 bases, with 9 bases between the two germline ends. Germline V gene sequence: CDR1 SGHRS, CDR2 YFSETQ. Preparation of the TCRbeta library was carried out with unique molecular identifiers. TCRdb reanalysed the PCR reads using MiXCR and keeps one entry per CDR3 protein. Found here are 70,000 to 100,000 distinct CDR3 sequences, 12% of them singletons; the top ten hold more than 11%. The sample is drawn from a study of T-cell reconstitution after alpha-beta-depleted transplantation in children.

The chain joins TRBV5-1 to TRBJ2-2; D is possibly TRBD1 or TRBD2 (5 bases each). The specimen comprised PBMCs from the stem cell graft donor, sampled from the stem cell graft. The TCR comes from a human donor who donated a stem cell graft to a child with inherited bone marrow failure. This chain's CDR3 is CASSFGGPTGELFF. For the CDR3, the DNA is TGCGCCAGCAGCTTTGGGGGACCCACCGGGGAGCTGTTTTTT.